This T cell receptor (beta chain) was identified in a study of identical twins. Study-level points and caveats: The models gave estimates that fell short of the out-of-frame TCR alpha sharing seen in monozygotic twins. The study found weaker excess twin sharing in beta out-of-frame sequences.

After removal of 2 bases from V and 2 bases from J, the junction contained 3 bases not matched to a gene. The length of the CDR3 is 17 residues. Germline-derived CDR1 and CDR2 are SGHVS and FQNEAQ. Donors uniformly comprised healthy Caucasians. A universal primer site was incorporated via template switching, and the cDNA contained unique molecular identifiers. TCRdb used MiXCR to reprocess the 5' RACE reads, holding one entry per CDR3 protein. This sample carries 550,000 to 800,000 distinct CDR3 sequences, 7.1% of them seen once, and the ten largest clones take around 1.6%. This clonotype occurred many times. As yet, its antigen is unknown. The data were also submitted as part of a second study, on yellow fever vaccine responses in identical twins.

This clonotype was sampled from a woman younger than 30 in good health. V gene TRBV7-8 combines with J gene TRBJ2-2; the match to TRBD2 covers 12 bases. Specimen: PBMCs. This CDR3 is CASSLPSGRANTGELFF. The CDR3 DNA reads TGTGCCAGCAGCTTACCTAGCGGGAGGGCTAACACCGGGGAGCTGTTTTTT.